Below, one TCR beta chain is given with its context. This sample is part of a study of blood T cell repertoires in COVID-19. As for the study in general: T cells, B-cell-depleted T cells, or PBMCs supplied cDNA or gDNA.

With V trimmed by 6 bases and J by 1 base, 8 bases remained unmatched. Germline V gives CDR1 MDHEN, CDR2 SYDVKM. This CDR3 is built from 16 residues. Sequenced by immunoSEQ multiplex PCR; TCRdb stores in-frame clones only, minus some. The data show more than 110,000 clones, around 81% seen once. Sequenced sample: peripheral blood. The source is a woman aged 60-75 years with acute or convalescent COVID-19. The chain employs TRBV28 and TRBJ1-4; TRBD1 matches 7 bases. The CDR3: CASRTDRVGTNEKLFF. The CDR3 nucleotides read TGTGCCAGCAGAACCGACAGGGTGGGAACTAATGAAAAACTGTTTTTT.